This T cell receptor (beta chain) is from a study of CD8+ T cells in alopecia areata. This CDR3 comprises 17 residues. V lost 5 bases and J 6 bases, leaving 24 bases between the germline ends. Germline V lookup: CDR1 SNHLY, CDR2 FYNNEI. Extraction of RNA preceded its reverse transcription into cDNA, which served as the sequencing template. TCRdb keeps only in-frame clones here, not all; method: immunoSEQ multiplex PCR. In the table there are 110,000 to 150,000 clones, about two thirds of which are singletons. This sequence joins TRBV2 and TRBJ2-3; weak D call: TRBD2 (6 bases). The sequencing input was CD8+ T cells sorted from blood. The sequence derives from a human donor in good health. The CDR3 sequence: CASSPSGDALGWDTQYF. As DNA, the CDR3 is TGTGCCAGCAGTCCATCGGGGGATGCGTTAGGTTGGGATACGCAGTATTTT.